The present entry profiles one T cell receptor beta chain with its context. Though nominally healthy at sampling, donors likely had unrecorded immune exposures. PCR primers comprised 60 Vbeta and 13 Jbeta primers. The assay was immunoSEQ multiplex PCR, and TCRdb's table has in-frame clones only and misses some. The table has 90,000 to 100,000 clones, about four fifths seen once. This entry belongs to a study of cytomegalovirus exposure and HLA in healthy donors. Germline CDR1 reads SGHTA; CDR2 reads FQGNSA. V lost 8 bases and J 3 bases, leaving 8 bases between the germline ends. The CDR3 totals 12 residues.

Sequenced input: PBMCs. This receptor was obtained from a man between 50 and 59 years old in good health and CMV-seronegative. The chain uses TRBV7-2 and TRBJ1-5; D ambiguous. The CDR3 nucleotides read TGTGCCAGCGGGAGTTCCAATCAGCCCCAGCATTTT. It encodes CASGSSNQPQHF. The complete variable domain, with remaining parts taken from reference TRBV7-2 and TRBJ1-5, reads GAGVSQSPSNKVTEKGKDVELRCDPISGHTALYWYRQSLGQGLEFLIYFQGNSAPDKSGLPSDRFSAERTGGSVSTLTIQRTQQEDSAVYLCASGSSNQPQHFGDGTRLSIL.